The T cell receptor beta chain described here comes from a study of T cell clones after liver transplantation. Study in general: TCRbeta sequencing after a pre-transplant mixed lymphocyte reaction identified graft-donor-reactive clones, later tracked in post-transplant blood. As an antigen-independent comparator, third-party-reactive TCRbeta sequences came from pre-transplant mixed lymphocyte reactions. Subjects received no induction therapy and standard immunosuppression until randomization at 12-24 months post-transplant.

Thawed unstimulated PBMCs were FACS-sorted by CD3, CD4 and CD8 into two populations. TCRdb's copy holds only in-frame clones and misses some; the assay was immunoSEQ multiplex PCR. The sample records about 120,000 clones, 75% to 95% being singletons. V was pared by 1 base and J by 0 bases, with 15 bases between. The V gene's germline CDR1 is KGHSH and CDR2 LQKENI. CDR3 length: 17 residues. This clonotype was obtained from a human patient who received a liver transplant. The T cells may come from the graft donor. This material consisted of CD4+ T cells from blood, taken 12 months after liver transplant. The chain combines TRBV18 with TRBJ1-2, with D tentatively TRBD1 (5 bases). The CDR3 reads CASSPRGRQPPNYGYTF. CDR3 bases: TGTGCCAGCTCACCACGGGGCCGGCAGCCGCCTAACTATGGCTACACCTTC.